One and the same sample provided the 17 T cell receptor beta chains below, sequenced in a study of blood T cell repertoires in COVID-19. The method was immunoSEQ multiplex PCR; TCRdb's version includes in-frame clones alone and lacks a portion of them. The repertoire holds about 43,000 clones, with almost 85% as singletons. The sample taken for sequencing was peripheral blood. The receptors come from an older woman with acute or convalescent COVID-19.

The genes are TRBV30 and TRBJ2-2; perhaps TRBD1 as D (5 bases). V lost 3 bases and J 5 bases, leaving 10 bases between the germline ends. The CDR3 length is 13 residues. Germline V gene data show CDR1 as GTSNPN and CDR2 as SVGIG (reference sequence). CDR3 bases: TGTGCCTGGAGGGACACCCAGACCGGGGAGCTGTTTTTT. Translation gives CAWRDTQTGELFF.

V is TRBV27 and J is TRBJ2-2; 9 bases match TRBD1. CDR1 and CDR2 (germline): MNHEY, SMNVEV (reference sequence). The V segment lost 5 bases and the J segment 5 bases; nucleotides outside the gene matches: 3. The CDR3 loop spans 14 amino acids. The CDR3 sequence is CASSTGGRTGELFF. CDR3 nucleotides: TGTGCCAGCAGTACAGGGGGCCGAACCGGGGAGCTGTTTTTT.

This clone was seen many times. The rearrangement uses TRBV2 and TRBJ1-1, with D possibly matching TRBD1 (5 bases). Germline CDR1 SNHLY, CDR2 FYNNEI. This CDR3 region has 15 residues. Trimming removed 11 bases at V and 3 bases at J, with 22 bases between. The CDR3 DNA is TGTGCCGTCCCCACAGGCCGGGCTACGGACACTGAAGCTTTCTTT. This sequence encodes CAVPTGRATDTEAFF.

The J gene is TRBJ2-7, the V gene TRBV19, with D maybe TRBD2 (5 bases). The CDR3 contains 12 residues. Germline assignment: CDR1 LNHDA and CDR2 SQIVND (reference sequence). Trimming took 3 bases from V and 5 from J, leaving 8 bases between them. The CDR3 region has the DNA TGTGCCAGTAGTATCCGAGGGCACGAGCAGTACTTC. Protein product: CASSIRGHEQYF.

The V call is TRBV11-2, the J call TRBJ1-2; D gene unclear. Germline values: CDR1 SGHAT, CDR2 FQNNGV. Deletions cut 1 base from V and 4 bases from J, with 13 bases between. This CDR3 has 15 amino acids. The CDR3 DNA reads as TGTGCCAGCAGCTTAGCGGACTCTCCTTTCTATGGCTACACCTTC. It is translated as CASSLADSPFYGYTF.

The V call is TRBV24-1, the J call TRBJ2-2; 9 bases align to TRBD1. Germline lookup yields CDR1 KGHDR and CDR2 SFDVKD. The CDR3 runs to 14 residues. V gave up 7 bases and J gave up 5 bases; unmatched junction bases: 4. The CDR3 DNA reads TGTGCCACCAGCGGGACAGGGCGTACCGGGGAGCTGTTTTTT. It is translated as CATSGTGRTGELFF.

In nucleotides, the CDR3 is TGTGCCAGCAGTAAACGGACAGGGGGGCTCCAGAACACTGAAGCTTTCTTT. Amino acid sequence: CASSKRTGGLQNTEAFF. The J gene is TRBJ1-1, the V gene TRBV27, with TRBD1 matching over 10 bases. The CDR3 covers 17 residues. V shed 5 bases, J shed 1 base, and the junction held 10 bases outside the gene matches. CDR1 and CDR2 (germline): MNHEY, SMNVEV (reference sequence).

The chain carries TRBV13 and TRBJ2-7, with D perhaps matching TRBD1 (6 bases). The V end lost 4 bases, the J end lost 2 bases, and 9 bases lay between the germline ends. Germline CDR1 is PRHDT and CDR2 is FYEKMQ (reference sequence). There are 13 residues in the CDR3. DNA for the CDR3: TGTGCCAGCAGCTCAGGACAGCCCTACGAGCAGTACTTC. Translating it yields CASSSGQPYEQYF.

The rearrangement uses TRBV3-1 (or the pseudogene TRBV3-2) and TRBJ1-1; 7 bases map to TRBD1. The CDR3 is 14 amino acids. Per germline, CDR1 LGHDT and CDR2 YNNKEL (reference sequence). The V gene end was trimmed by 4 bases and the J gene end by 4 bases; junction bases not matched to a gene: 6. The CDR3 region has the DNA TGTGCCAGCAGCCTGGGACAGTCGAGCACTGAAGCTTTCTTT. It encodes CASSLGQSSTEAFF.

This rearrangement joins TRBV7-8 to TRBJ2-7; the match to TRBD2 covers 8 bases. V lost 0 bases, J lost 2 bases, and 6 bases stayed unmatched. The CDR3 consists of 16 residues. Germline CDR1 SGHVS, CDR2 FQNEAQ. The CDR3 reads CASSLAGWRGAYEQYF. The CDR3 DNA is TGTGCCAGCAGCTTAGCGGGGTGGCGGGGGGCCTACGAGCAGTACTTC.

This sequence joins TRBV5-6 and TRBJ2-2; a possible D gene is TRBD2 (6 bases). The germline gives CDR1 SGHDT, CDR2 YYEEEE. V lost 0 bases, J lost 5 bases, and 11 bases lay in between. The length of the CDR3 is 15 residues. CDR3 sequence reads: CASSLVGGGTGELFF. Here the CDR3 DNA reads TGTGCCAGCAGCTTGGTCGGGGGAGGTACCGGGGAGCTGTTTTTT. The full variable domain, with the rest looked up from reference TRBV5-6 and TRBJ2-2, is DAGVTQSPTHLIKTRGQQVTLRCSPKSGHDTVSWYQQALGQGPQFIFQYYEEEERQRGNFPDRFSGHQFPNYSSELNVNALLLGDSALYLCASSLVGGGTGELFFGEGSRLTVL.

This clone appeared a single time. The rearrangement joins TRBV6-5 to TRBJ2-1; 9 nucleotides agree with TRBD2. Germline lookup yields CDR1 MNHEY and CDR2 SVGAGI. The J segment lost 10 bases and the V segment lost 6 bases, leaving 7 bases of the junction unmatched. The CDR3 is made up of 13 amino acids. CDR3 DNA: TGTGCCAGCAGAGAGCGGGGGGCTCGGGAGCAGTTCTTC. It specifies CASRERGAREQFF.

The J gene is TRBJ1-2, the V gene TRBV7-2; 9 bases are shared with TRBD1. The trim removed 6 bases at V and 6 bases at J, leaving 11 bases unmatched. Germline CDR1 and CDR2: SGHTA and FQGNSA. The CDR3 covers 15 residues. The CDR3 protein is CASSSGTGTMDGYTF. The CDR3 DNA sequence: TGTGCCAGCAGTTCCGGGACAGGGACGATGGATGGCTACACCTTC.

The genes are TRBV3-1 (or the pseudogene TRBV3-2) and TRBJ1-2; TRBD1 matches 9 bases. The junction had 5 bases not matched to a gene; V was cut back by 6 bases and J by 6 bases. The CDR3 runs to 13 residues. CDR1 and CDR2 from the germline V gene are LGHDT and YNNKEL (reference sequence). CDR3 amino acids: CASRPRQGDGYTF. In nucleotides, the CDR3 is TGTGCCAGCAGACCCCGACAGGGGGATGGCTACACCTTC.

V is TRBV27 and J is TRBJ1-1, with TRBD1 matching over 12 bases. Trimming at V came to 11 bases and at J to 2 bases, leaving 6 bases not matched to a gene. The CDR3 has 14 residues. Germline loops: CDR1 MNHEY, CDR2 SMNVEV (reference sequence). As DNA, the CDR3 is TGTGCCTCAGGGGACAGGGGGCTTAACACTGAAGCTTTCTTT. Encoded protein: CASGDRGLNTEAFF.

This clone showed up just once. The rearrangement links TRBV18 to TRBJ2-5; no definite D call. The CDR3 loop spans 16 amino acids. Germline CDR1 reads KGHSH; CDR2 reads LQKENI. The V end was cut by 6 bases, the J end by 3 bases, with 20 bases between. The CDR3 DNA sequence: TGTGCCAGCTCTCTAGGAGCATTCGGAAGAGAAGAGACCCAGTACTTC. Protein sequence: CASSLGAFGREETQYF.

The chain combines TRBV3-1 (or the pseudogene TRBV3-2) with TRBJ1-2; no clear D gene. The CDR3 contains 14 residues. V shed 0 bases and J shed 6 bases, with 11 bases lying between them. Germline CDR1 and CDR2: LGHDT and YNNKEL (reference sequence). The CDR3 loop reads CASSQEYSLHGYTF. The CDR3 nucleotides are TGTGCCAGCAGCCAAGAATACAGTCTTCATGGCTACACCTTC.